The rows below give T cell receptor beta chains drawn from one sample of a study of cytomegalovirus exposure and HLA in healthy donors. Profiling relied on immunoSEQ multiplex PCR, and the TCRdb table lists in-frame clones only, not all of them. The table has a few hundred thousand clones, more than 80% seen once. The sample comprised PBMCs. These receptors were obtained from a young woman in good health and CMV-seronegative. Both conserved end residues are part of each CDR3. Each record gives: CDR3 protein, CDR3 DNA, clone size, D gene, V gene, J gene. A D gene is named only where the DNA matches it firmly. Expanded clones are given a class, and other clones once, few, many or no size at all.

CASSQGASGSQETQYF	TGTGCCAGCAGCCAAGGGGCTAGCGGGAGCCAAGAGACCCAGTACTTC	.	TRBD2	TRBV4-2	TRBJ2-5
CASSARGGRDEQYF	TGTGCCAGCAGCGCGAGGGGGGGTCGAGACGAGCAGTACTTC	once	.	TRBV7-2	TRBJ2-7
CASTLNTEAFF	TGTGCCAGTACCCTAAACACTGAAGCTTTCTTT	.	.	TRBV19	TRBJ1-1
CASSSQTSGNLYEQYF	TGTGCCAGCAGTTCCCAGACTAGCGGGAACCTCTACGAGCAGTACTTC	.	TRBD2	TRBV27	TRBJ2-7
CASSHFLRRDYEQYF	TGTGCCAGCAGCCATTTCTTAAGACGGGACTACGAGCAGTACTTC	.	.	TRBV16	TRBJ2-7
CASSSVTGRYNEQFF	TGTGCCAGCAGCAGCGTGACAGGACGTTACAATGAGCAGTTCTTC	.	.	TRBV27	TRBJ2-1
CASSSGTGGGDGYTF	TGTGCCAGCAGTTCCGGGACAGGGGGCGGAGATGGCTACACCTTC	.	TRBD1	TRBV27	TRBJ1-2
CASSVGREGRTDTQYF	TGTGCCAGCAGCGTAGGGCGGGAGGGCCGCACAGATACGCAGTATTTT	few	TRBD2	TRBV9	TRBJ2-3
CASSFARDRSYGYTF	TGTGCCAGCAGCTTCGCCCGCGACAGGAGCTATGGCTACACCTTC	.	.	TRBV11-2	TRBJ1-2
CASSQTDRANTEAFF	TGTGCCAGCAGCCAAACCGACAGGGCGAACACTGAAGCTTTCTTT	.	TRBD1	TRBV7-8	TRBJ1-1
CASNWASGEYNEQFF	TGTGCCAGTAACTGGGCTAGCGGAGAATACAATGAGCAGTTCTTC	.	TRBD2	TRBV5-6	TRBJ2-1
CASSGGRVAYNEQFF	TGTGCCAGCTCCGGCGGGAGAGTCGCCTACAATGAGCAGTTCTTC	.	TRBD2	TRBV7-9	TRBJ2-1
CASSLQGGGETQYF	TGTGCCAGCAGCTTACAGGGCGGAGGAGAGACCCAGTACTTC	once	.	TRBV5-6	TRBJ2-5
CASSPSLLPGYNEQFF	TGTGCCAGCAGCCCCAGCCTCTTGCCGGGGTACAATGAGCAGTTCTTC	.	.	TRBV7-2	TRBJ2-1
CASAIGWSGTGELFF	TGTGCCAGCGCGATTGGGTGGTCGGGCACCGGGGAGCTGTTTTTT	once	.	TRBV28	TRBJ2-2
CASSLEGQTGSSYNEQFF	TGTGCCAGCAGCTTAGAGGGCCAGACAGGGAGCTCCTACAATGAGCAGTTCTTC	.	TRBD1	TRBV11-2	TRBJ2-1
CASSLERRAFF	TGTGCCAGCAGTTTAGAACGCCGGGCTTTCTTT	.	.	TRBV28	TRBJ1-1
CASSPTPGTGAYNEQFF	TGTGCCAGCTCACCCACGCCCGGGACAGGGGCCTACAATGAGCAGTTCTTC	.	TRBD1	TRBV18	TRBJ2-1
CASSLVQAGAYEQYF	TGTGCCAGCAGCTTAGTTCAGGCAGGTGCTTACGAGCAGTACTTC	.	.	TRBV7-6	TRBJ2-7
CASSSGTSTDTQYF	TGTGCCAGCAGTTCCGGTACTAGCACAGATACGCAGTATTTT	once	.	TRBV27	TRBJ2-3